This T cell receptor (beta chain) was sequenced for a study of response to subunit inactivated influenza vaccine. Study conclusions and caveats: The authors suggested that every seasonal influenza vaccination recruits few new T cells.

Germline assignment: CDR1 MNHEY and CDR2 SMNVEV (reference sequence). This CDR3 spans 13 amino acids. Trimming took off 5 bases at V and 5 bases at J, with 12 bases between the two ends. This clonotype turned up a few times. Its target is unknown. In TCRdb, the RT-PCR reads were re-called with MiXCR into one record per CDR3 protein. This sample has 300,000 to 350,000 distinct CDR3 sequences, with 21% found just once. This sample comprised PBMCs from blood, obtained less than 22 months after vaccination. The sequence was obtained from a man aged 50 to 75 who received an inactivated influenza vaccine. The chain recombines TRBV27 with TRBJ2-5, with D unresolved. The CDR3 coding sequence is TGTGCCAGCAGTGTTAGCATAGGGGAGACCCAGTACTTC. The encoded protein is CASSVSIGETQYF.